A selection of T cell receptor beta chains follows, all from one sample in a study of T cell responses to AZD1222 COVID-19 vaccine. This table comes from immunoSEQ multiplex PCR, and its TCRdb copy is limited to in-frame clones, with some not included. The sample has about 92,000 clones, around 90% seen once. The sequenced sample was peripheral blood, obtained on day 0 of AZD1222 vaccination. These receptors were taken from an adult in good health. Both conserved end residues are part of each CDR3. The D gene is left open where the match is weak. Clone size is given for some rows only: seen once, a few or many times, or a class if the clone is expanded.

J gene,clone size,D gene,V gene,CDR3 DNA,CDR3 protein
TRBJ1-1,-,-,TRBV3-1/TRBV3-2,TGTGCCAGCAGCCAATGGGGACTGTCGAACACTGAAGCTTTCTTT,CASSQWGLSNTEAFF
TRBJ1-5,-,TRBD1,TRBV7-3,TGTGCCAGCAGCAGGGGGCGCGGTCAGCCCCAGCATTTT,CASSRGRGQPQHF
TRBJ2-2,-,-,TRBV7-9,TGTGCCAGCAGCTTAGCGAAATTAGCGGTGAACACCGGGGAGCTGTTTTTT,CASSLAKLAVNTGELFF
TRBJ1-2,once,-,TRBV4-3,TGCGCCAGCAGCCAGGGCAGGGTGGCTGGCTACACCTTC,CASSQGRVAGYTF
TRBJ2-3,-,-,TRBV9,TGTGCCAGCAGCGTCAAAAGTGGGTACACAGATACGCAGTATTTT,CASSVKSGYTDTQYF
TRBJ1-6,-,-,TRBV3-1/TRBV3-2,TGTGCCAGCAGCCAAGATTGGGGGGATTCACCCCTCCACTTT,CASSQDWGDSPLHF
TRBJ1-5,-,-,TRBV5-1,TGCGCCAGCAGCTCACAGGGCGCCGATCAGCCCCAGCATTTT,CASSSQGADQPQHF
TRBJ2-4,-,TRBD1,TRBV5-6,TGTGCCAGCAGCCGGGACAGTAGGTACATTCAGTACTTC,CASSRDSRYIQYF
TRBJ1-5,-,-,TRBV12-5,TGTGCTAGTGGTTGGGGGGTAACCAATCAGCCCCAGCATTTT,CASGWGVTNQPQHF
TRBJ1-1,-,-,TRBV15,TGTGCCACCAGCAGAGATGGGGGGGCTGAAGCTTTCTTT,CATSRDGGAEAFF
TRBJ2-3,-,TRBD2,TRBV15,TGTGCCACCAGCAGAGCTCTGGTAGCGGGGGGGCGAGGGGCAGATACGCAGTATTTT,CATSRALVAGGRGADTQYF
TRBJ2-1,once,TRBD2,TRBV5-1,TGCGCCAGCAGCTTGGGGACTAGCGGGAGTTATGAGCAGTTCTTC,CASSLGTSGSYEQFF
TRBJ2-5,-,TRBD2,TRBV2,TGTGCCAGATGGGGACTAGCGGGCCAAGAGACCCAGTACTTC,CARWGLAGQETQYF
TRBJ1-1,-,-,TRBV6-5,TGTGCCAGTATCCCCATGACAGACTACGGTGAAGCTTTCTTT,CASIPMTDYGEAFF
TRBJ2-2,-,-,TRBV9,TGTGCCAGCAGCCTTCAGGGTAACACCGGGGAGCTGTTTTTT,CASSLQGNTGELFF
TRBJ2-4,-,TRBD1,TRBV7-2,TGTGCCAGCAGCGACCGACAGGGGTTGTCATACTTC,CASSDRQGLSYF
TRBJ1-5,-,-,TRBV27,TGTGCCAGCAGTTTCCGAGGCTACAATCAGCCCCAGCATTTT,CASSFRGYNQPQHF
TRBJ2-3,-,-,TRBV6-4,TGTGCCAGCAGACCTGGACCCTCAGATACGCAGTATTTT,CASRPGPSDTQYF
TRBJ2-1,-,-,TRBV7-9,TGTGCCAGCAGCTTAGTAGGGAACAATGAGCAGTTCTTC,CASSLVGNNEQFF
TRBJ2-2,-,TRBD2,TRBV7-3,TGTGCCAGCACACTAGCGGGGGGTCTCACCGGGGAGCTGTTTTTT,CASTLAGGLTGELFF
TRBJ1-2,-,-,TRBV7-2,TGTGCCAGCAGCTTCCTCGGGGGTTGGGATGGCTACACCTTC,CASSFLGGWDGYTF
TRBJ1-1,-,-,TRBV6-5,TGTGCCAGCAGCTTGGGGCAGCGGTACACTGAAGCTTTCTTT,CASSLGQRYTEAFF
TRBJ1-2,-,TRBD1,TRBV28,TGTGCCAGCAGTTTGATACAGGGGCGGAACTATGGCTACACCTTC,CASSLIQGRNYGYTF
TRBJ2-7,-,TRBD2,TRBV5-1,TGCGCCAGCAGCTTGGAGGCTAGCGGAAGACGGGAGCAGTACTTC,CASSLEASGRREQYF
TRBJ2-7,-,-,TRBV5-1,TGCGCCAGCAGTGGGGGGCCCGGGACAGCAACCTACGAGCAGTACTTC,CASSGGPGTATYEQYF
TRBJ1-3,-,-,TRBV7-6,TGTGCCAGCAGCTTAGCGGCGGGGGGGAATTCTGGAAACACCATATATTTT,CASSLAAGGNSGNTIYF
TRBJ1-5,-,TRBD1,TRBV30,TGTGCCTGGGGACAGGGGGGTCAGCCCCAGCATTTT,CAWGQGGQPQHF
TRBJ1-2,-,-,TRBV3-1/TRBV3-2,TGTGCCAGCAGCCAAGGCCTGGCGGAGGGGGGCTACACCTTC,CASSQGLAEGGYTF
TRBJ2-1,-,TRBD2,TRBV9,TGTGCCAGCAGCGTAGCCCCCGGGACTAGCGGGCCGAATGAGCAGTTCTTC,CASSVAPGTSGPNEQFF
TRBJ1-3,-,TRBD1,TRBV3-1/TRBV3-2,TGTGCCAGCAGCTCCTGGACAGGGGCCTCTGGAAACACCATATATTTT,CASSSWTGASGNTIYF
TRBJ1-6,once,-,TRBV2,TGTGCCAGCAATGGAGGAAATGACCAGGGTTCACCCCTCCACTTT,CASNGGNDQGSPLHF
TRBJ2-5,once,-,TRBV12-3/TRBV12-4,TGTGCCAGCAGTTTCCCTAGGAGAGAGACCCAGTACTTC,CASSFPRRETQYF
TRBJ2-7,-,-,TRBV11-2,TGTGCCAGCAGCCACGAGGGCGGCGAGCAGTACTTC,CASSHEGGEQYF
TRBJ1-4,-,-,TRBV25-1,TGTGCCAGCAGTGTTACAGGGCTCGGCGAAAAACTGTTTTTT,CASSVTGLGEKLFF
TRBJ1-1,-,-,TRBV7-8,TGTGCCAGCAGCTTAGACCTCGCGCGTGAAGCTTTCTTT,CASSLDLAREAFF
TRBJ2-1,-,TRBD2,TRBV7-8,TGTGCCAGCAGCCCTAGCGGGGGGAAGTACAATGAGCAGTTCTTC,CASSPSGGKYNEQFF
TRBJ2-7,-,TRBD1,TRBV7-9,TGTGCCAGCAGCCGGGACAGTTGGACCTACGAGCAGTACTTC,CASSRDSWTYEQYF
TRBJ1-5,-,-,TRBV23-1,TGCGCCAGCAGTCAATCCGGCTCCCCAGGCAATCAGCCCCAGCATTTT,CASSQSGSPGNQPQHF
TRBJ1-2,-,-,TRBV29-1,TGCAGCGTGCCCCAAGGAAACTATGGCTACACCTTC,CSVPQGNYGYTF
TRBJ1-6,-,-,TRBV7-3,TGTGCCAGCAGCTTATCCGGGCCACCCCTCCACTTT,CASSLSGPPLHF
TRBJ2-1,-,TRBD2,TRBV5-5,TGTGCCAGCAGCTTGGAACCTAGCGGGAACTACAATGAGCAGTTCTTC,CASSLEPSGNYNEQFF
TRBJ1-5,-,-,TRBV30,TGTGCCTGGAGCATGGGGAGCAATCAGCCCCAGCATTTT,CAWSMGSNQPQHF
TRBJ1-1,-,-,TRBV3-1/TRBV3-2,TGTGCCAGCAGCCAAGATCATGACATCGGCACTGAAGCTTTCTTT,CASSQDHDIGTEAFF
TRBJ1-3,few,-,TRBV18,TGTGCCAGCTCACCAGTAAGCGTCTCTGGAAACACCATATATTTT,CASSPVSVSGNTIYF
TRBJ1-3,once,TRBD1,TRBV27,TGTGCCAGCAGTAAGACAGGGGCCTCTGGAAACACCATATATTTT,CASSKTGASGNTIYF
TRBJ1-5,once,-,TRBV19,TGTGCCAGTAGGACATCTAAGAACAGCGATTATAGCAATCAGCCCCAGCATTTT,CASRTSKNSDYSNQPQHF
TRBJ1-2,-,-,TRBV20-1,TGCAGTGCGGAAGGATCCGGCTACACCTTC,CSAEGSGYTF
TRBJ2-1,-,-,TRBV27,TGTGCCAGCAGTCACCGACTAGTCGCCTACAATGAGCAGTTCTTC,CASSHRLVAYNEQFF
TRBJ1-1,once,-,TRBV5-1,TGCGCCAGCAGCTGGAGGGGCCTCCCGAACACTGAAGCTTTCTTT,CASSWRGLPNTEAFF
TRBJ1-6,-,-,TRBV19,TGTGCCAGTCCCCACAATGGGGCGCCCCTCCACTTT,CASPHNGAPLHF
TRBJ1-5,-,-,TRBV7-9,TGTGCCAGCAGCTTATCGGACGGGTGGGGGTTCGGCCAGCCCCAGCATTTT,CASSLSDGWGFGQPQHF
TRBJ1-6,-,-,TRBV28,TGTGCCAGCAGTTTAGCCTCATCGGCACCCCTCCACTTT,CASSLASSAPLHF
TRBJ1-2,-,-,TRBV5-4,TGTGCCAGCAGCTTGGATCGGGGGTCCTATGGCTACACCTTC,CASSLDRGSYGYTF
TRBJ1-6,-,-,TRBV7-9,TGTGCCAGCTCAGGACACCCGAGCTCCTATAATTCACCCCTCCACTTT,CASSGHPSSYNSPLHF
TRBJ2-7,once,-,TRBV15,TGTGCCACCAGCAGAGGACTGAACTACGAGCAGTACTTC,CATSRGLNYEQYF